This T cell receptor (beta chain) was recorded in a study of blood T cell repertoires in COVID-19. The CDR3 is 15 residues long. V lost 4 bases and J lost 7; bases outside the gene matches: 7. Germline CDR1 reads SGHNT; CDR2 reads YYREEE (reference sequence). The assay was immunoSEQ multiplex PCR, and TCRdb's table has in-frame clones only and misses some. The top ten hold about 2.3% of the sample, which has 95,000 to 150,000 clones, under 80% seen once. The chain has TRBV5-4 and TRBJ1-6, with 8 bases aligning to TRBD1. The specimen was peripheral blood. This receptor was identified in a man between 65 and 80 years old with acute or convalescent COVID-19. CDR3 protein: CASSLSWTGNSPLHF. The CDR3 nucleotides read TGTGCCAGCAGCCTGAGTTGGACAGGGAATTCACCCCTCCACTTT.